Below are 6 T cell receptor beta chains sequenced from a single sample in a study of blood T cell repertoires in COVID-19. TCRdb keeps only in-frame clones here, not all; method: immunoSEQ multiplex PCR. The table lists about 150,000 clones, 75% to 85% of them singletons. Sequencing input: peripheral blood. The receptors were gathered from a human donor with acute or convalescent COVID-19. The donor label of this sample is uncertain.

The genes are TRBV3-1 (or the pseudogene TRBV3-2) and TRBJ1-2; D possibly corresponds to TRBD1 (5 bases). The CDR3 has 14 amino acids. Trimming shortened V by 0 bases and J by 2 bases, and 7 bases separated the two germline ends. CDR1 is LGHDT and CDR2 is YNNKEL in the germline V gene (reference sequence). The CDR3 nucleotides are TGTGCCAGCAGCCAAGAGACAGCAAACTATGGCTACACCTTC. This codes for CASSQETANYGYTF.

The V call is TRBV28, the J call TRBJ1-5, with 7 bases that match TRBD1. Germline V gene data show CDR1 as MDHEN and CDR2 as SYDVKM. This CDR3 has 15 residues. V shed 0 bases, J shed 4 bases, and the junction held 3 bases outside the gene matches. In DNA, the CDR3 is TGTGCCAGCAGTTTATGGGCAGGGGGGAATCAGCCCCAGCATTTT. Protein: CASSLWAGGNQPQHF.

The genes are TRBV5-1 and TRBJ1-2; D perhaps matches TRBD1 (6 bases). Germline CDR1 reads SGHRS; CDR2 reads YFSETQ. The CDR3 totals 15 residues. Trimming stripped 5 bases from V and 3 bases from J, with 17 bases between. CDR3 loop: CASRSGTSGDYGYTF. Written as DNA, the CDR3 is TGCGCCAGCAGGTCCGGGACATCAGGGGACTATGGCTACACCTTC. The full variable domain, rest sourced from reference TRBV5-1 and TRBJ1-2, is KAGVTQTPRYLIKTRGQQVTLSCSPISGHRSVSWYQQTPGQGLQFLFEYFSETQRNKGNFPGRFSGRQFSNSRSEMNVSTLELGDSALYLCASRSGTSGDYGYTFGSGTRLTVV.

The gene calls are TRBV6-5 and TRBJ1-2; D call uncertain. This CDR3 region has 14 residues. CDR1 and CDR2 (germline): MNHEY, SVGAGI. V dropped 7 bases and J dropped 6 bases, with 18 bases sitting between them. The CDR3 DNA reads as TGTGCCAGCACGCCGGGAAAAGGGTTCCATGGCTACACCTTC. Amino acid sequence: CASTPGKGFHGYTF.

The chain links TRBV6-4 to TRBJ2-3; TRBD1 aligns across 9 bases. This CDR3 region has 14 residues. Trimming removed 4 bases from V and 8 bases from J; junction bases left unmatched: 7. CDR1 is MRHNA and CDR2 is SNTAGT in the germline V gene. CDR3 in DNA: TGTGCCAGCAGTGCCGGACAGGGGAGTGGTACGCAGTATTTT. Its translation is CASSAGQGSGTQYF.

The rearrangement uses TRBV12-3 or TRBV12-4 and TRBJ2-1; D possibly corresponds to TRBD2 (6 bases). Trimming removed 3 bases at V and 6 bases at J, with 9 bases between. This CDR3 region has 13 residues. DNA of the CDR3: TGTGCCAGCAGTTTGACTAGGGGCAATGAGCAGTTCTTC. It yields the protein CASSLTRGNEQFF.